This record looks at one T cell receptor (beta chain) sequence and its context. Its antigen is still unknown. This entry is derived from a study of OX40 agonist ivuxolimab in advanced cancers. Study details: Patients received ivuxolimab, an agonistic anti-OX40 (CD134) antibody. Dose-escalation cases comprised hepatocellular carcinoma, melanoma, renal cell or head and neck cancer. Study results and limitations: Some of the nonresponding patients also showed low levels of normalized T-cell clonal expansion.

The data were produced by immunoSEQ multiplex PCR, yet TCRdb's version contains in-frame clones alone and is incomplete. The sample yields about 78,000 clones, around 94% seen once. The V and J ends lost 4 bases and 2 bases respectively, with 12 bases between them. Germline V lookup: CDR1 SGHVS, CDR2 FQNEAQ. The CDR3 is made up of 15 amino acids. The chain recombines TRBV7-8 with TRBJ1-5; the D is unclear. The source is an adult with an advanced solid tumor such as melanoma, head and neck, liver or kidney cancer. This specimen consisted of CD4+ or CD8+ T cells sorted from blood, obtained in a trial of the OX40 agonist ivuxolimab. CDR3 bases: TGTGCCAGCAGCTCGGGAGCGACGGGCAATCAGCCCCAGCATTTT. This sequence encodes CASSSGATGNQPQHF.